This T cell receptor beta chain was documented in a study of a mutant IDH1 vaccine in newly diagnosed glioma. Study information: Patients' prior therapy spanned radiotherapy, temozolomide, or both; most underwent both.

The CDR3 extends over 13 amino acids. CDR1 and CDR2 from the germline V gene are GTSNPN and SVGIG (reference sequence). V was shortened by 0 bases and J by 5 bases, with 10 bases between the two germline ends. Study outcomes and limitations: Researchers report vaccine-induced immune responses in roughly 94% of patients.

This clone came up once. Its antigen is undetermined. The time point denotes: baseline, week 1 (first vaccination visit). The treatment here: pre-vaccination baseline after standard-of-care therapy. The donor cohort comprised cases of new WHO grade 3 or 4 IDH1-mutant, ATRX-lost astrocytoma. Generated by immunoSEQ multiplex PCR, the TCRdb table keeps only in-frame clones and is missing some. Among tens of thousands of clones listed, roughly four fifths were seen once. The source is a woman aged 45 to 65 with glioma. The sample consisted of PBMCs, taken from a glioma patient treated with radiotherapy, temozolomide or both. The chain links TRBV30 to TRBJ1-1; D call uncertain. Written as DNA, the CDR3 is TGTGCCTGGAGTGTACTGAAGGGAACTGAAGCTTTCTTT. Translating gives CAWSVLKGTEAFF.